Below, 26 T cell receptor beta chains from the same sample are listed, as sequenced in a study of CD8 T cells in ankylosing spondylitis. Study-wide points: It appeared that ankylosing spondylitis blood was characterized by a TCR beta motif of under ten highly homologous variants.

Their target antigens are unknown. TCRdb reanalysed the 5' RACE reads using MiXCR and keeps one entry per CDR3 protein. The profile shows approximately 550,000 distinct CDR3 sequences, 9.5% to 15% of them singletons. The sample consisted of blood, either unsorted or a sorted T cell fraction (not recorded which). All receptors come from a male donor with ankylosing spondylitis.

V is TRBV2 and J is TRBJ1-5; D possibly corresponds to TRBD1 (6 bases). V gave up 6 bases and J gave up 7 bases, with 19 bases separating them. CDR1 is SNHLY and CDR2 is FYNNEI in the germline V gene. There are 15 residues in the CDR3. The CDR3 protein is CASSPRGGRGQPQHF. CDR3 DNA: TGTGCCAGCAGCCCACGAGGGGGGCGAGGCCAGCCCCAGCATTTT.

This clonotype was recorded many times. The V call is TRBV5-1, the J call TRBJ2-1, with D unresolved. Trimming left V 4 bases short and J 6 bases short, with 14 bases between. Germline CDR1 and CDR2: SGHRS and YFSETQ. The CDR3 runs 14 residues. The CDR3 region has the DNA TGCGCCAGCAGCGCCGACGTGGATGGCAATGAGCAGTTCTTC. Amino acid sequence: CASSADVDGNEQFF. The full variable domain, its missing parts supplied by reference TRBV5-1 and TRBJ2-1, is KAGVTQTPRYLIKTRGQQVTLSCSPISGHRSVSWYQQTPGQGLQFLFEYFSETQRNKGNFPGRFSGRQFSNSRSEMNVSTLELGDSALYLCASSADVDGNEQFFGPGTRLTVL.

In its sample, this clonotype was seen many times. The chain employs TRBV11-2 and TRBJ1-1, with 10 bases that match TRBD1. The CDR3 loop spans 15 amino acids. With V trimmed by 3 bases and J by 4 bases, 5 bases remained unmatched. The germline gives CDR1 SGHAT, CDR2 FQNNGV. The DNA of the CDR3 is TGTGCCAGCAGCTTGACAGGGGGCGCTGGCACTGAAGCTTTCTTT. The encoded protein is CASSLTGGAGTEAFF.

This clonotype turned up a few times. One end of the junction fails to match germline, which may point to a read error. The chain employs TRBV20-1 and TRBJ2-7; no firm D call. The CDR3 runs 10 residues. Germline lookup yields CDR1 DFQATT and CDR2 SNEGSKA (reference sequence). CDR3 DNA: TGCAGTGCTGGGCCCTATGAGCAGTACTTC. As protein: CSAGPYEQYF.

The chain uses TRBV12-3 or TRBV12-4 and TRBJ1-4; unclear D gene. The length of the CDR3 is 13 residues. Trimming shortened V by 5 bases and J by 4 bases, and 8 bases separated the two germline ends. CDR3 DNA sequence: TGTGCCAGCAGTCAGACAAGTAATGAAAAACTGTTTTTT. It yields the protein CASSQTSNEKLFF.

The rearrangement uses TRBV29-1 and TRBJ1-2, with D uncertain. V was pared by 7 bases and J by 3 bases, with 12 bases between. The CDR3 length is 12 residues. Germline V gene sequence: CDR1 SQVTM, CDR2 ANQGSEA. The DNA of the CDR3 is TGCAGCGGGGGTGTTATGGACTATGGCTACACCTTC. Translated: CSGGVMDYGYTF.

This clonotype was counted a few times. The genes are TRBV5-1 and TRBJ1-2, with D tentatively TRBD1 (6 bases). Trimming pared 0 bases from V and 4 bases from J, leaving 13 bases between. CDR3 length equals 15 residues. Germline values: CDR1 SGHRS, CDR2 YFSETQ. CDR3 in DNA: TGCGCCAGCAGCTTGGCCGGGGGGCCGGGCTATGGCTACACCTTC. Its translation: CASSLAGGPGYGYTF.

The table lists this clonotype with many counts. V usage is TRBV9 and J usage is TRBJ2-2; no definite D call. This CDR3 has 13 residues. With 0 bases removed from V and 7 bases from J, the gap between germline ends came to 7 bases. Germline V gene data show CDR1 as SGDLS and CDR2 as YYNGEE. The DNA for the CDR3 is TGTGCCAGCAGCGTAGGGGTTGTCGGGGAGCTGTTTTTT. Encoded protein: CASSVGVVGELFF. Complete variable domain (other parts from reference TRBV9 and TRBJ2-2): DSGVTQTPKHLITATGQRVTLRCSPRSGDLSVYWYQQSLDQGLQFLIQYYNGEERAKGNILERFSAQQFPDLHSELNLSSLELGDSALYFCASSVGVVGELFFGEGSRLTVL.

This clonotype was found many times. The chain uses TRBV5-6 and TRBJ1-3; 7 nucleotides line up with TRBD1. The germline CDR1 and CDR2 sequences are SGHDT and YYEEEE. The J segment lost 0 bases and the V segment lost 4 bases, leaving 4 bases of the junction unmatched. CDR3 length: 15 residues. This CDR3 reads CASSGGQFSGNTIYF. As DNA, the CDR3 is TGTGCCAGCAGCGGGGGACAGTTCTCTGGAAACACCATATATTTT.

Ten or more counts support this clonotype. This chain joins TRBV20-1 and TRBJ2-3; 10 nucleotides agree with TRBD2. Germline CDR1 and CDR2: DFQATT and SNEGSKA (reference sequence). The V and J ends lost 2 bases and 8 bases, in that order; junction bases with no gene match: 7. This CDR3 comprises 14 residues. The chain's CDR3 is CSARPSGGGGTQYF. CDR3 nucleotides: TGCAGTGCTAGACCCAGCGGGGGGGGAGGTACGCAGTATTTT.

The chain has TRBV7-2 and TRBJ2-1, with D unclear. This CDR3 is built from 13 residues. Trimming took 6 bases from V and 3 from J, leaving 9 bases between them. Germline-derived CDR1 and CDR2 are SGHTA and FQGNSA. The chain's CDR3 is CASSSEYYNEQFF. The CDR3 DNA follows: TGTGCCAGCAGTTCCGAATACTACAATGAGCAGTTCTTC.

The V and J genes are TRBV15 and TRBJ2-1; D not certain. This CDR3 is 15 amino acids long. V lost 1 base and J lost 7, with 14 bases in between. Germline values: CDR1 LNHNV, CDR2 YYDKDF (reference sequence). The CDR3 here is CATSRVQTIVNEQFF. The CDR3 bases are TGTGCCACCAGCAGAGTTCAGACAATTGTTAATGAGCAGTTCTTC.

The rearrangement uses TRBV5-4 and TRBJ1-2; a weak D match, TRBD1 (5 bases). CDR1 and CDR2 from the germline V gene are SGHNT and YYREEE (reference sequence). V was clipped by 2 bases and J by 1 base, with 9 bases between them. The CDR3 extends over 14 amino acids. DNA for the CDR3: TGTGCCAGCAGCTTTTCGACAGTTAACTATGGCTACACCTTC. Translated, it gives CASSFSTVNYGYTF.

The V and J genes are TRBV2 and TRBJ2-3, with D perhaps TRBD1 (5 bases). This CDR3 is built from 14 residues. Looked up from germline, CDR1 is SNHLY and CDR2 is FYNNEI. V was pared by 5 bases and J by 4 bases, with 13 bases between. CDR3 DNA sequence: TGTGCCAGCAGTAAGGGCAGGGAAGCAGATACGCAGTATTTT. Translated, it gives CASSKGREADTQYF.

This clonotype showed up many times. The gene calls are TRBV12-3 or TRBV12-4 and TRBJ2-1; D is possibly TRBD1 (5 bases). V shed 6 bases and J shed 3 bases, with 12 bases lying between them. The CDR3 totals 14 residues. CDR3 amino acids: CASSIFRVYNEQFF. The CDR3 DNA reads TGTGCCAGCAGCATCTTCAGGGTCTACAATGAGCAGTTCTTC.

This chain uses TRBV27 with TRBJ2-7; D is perhaps TRBD2 (5 bases). Trimming took off 2 bases at V and 4 bases at J, with 15 bases between the two ends. The CDR3 loop spans 15 amino acids. Germline assignment: CDR1 MNHEY and CDR2 SMNVEV (reference sequence). The CDR3 here is CASSLALAPNYEQYF. The CDR3 region has the DNA TGTGCCAGCAGTTTAGCCCTAGCCCCAAATTACGAGCAGTACTTC.

In its sample, this clonotype was seen many times. This chain joins TRBV3-1 and TRBJ2-2; D is undetermined. The CDR3 loop spans 14 amino acids. Trimming pared 1 base from V and 4 bases from J, leaving 7 bases between. From germline, CDR1 is LGHDT and CDR2 YNNKEL (reference sequence). CDR3 bases: TGTGCCAGCAGCCAAGTAAGGGCCACCGGGGAGCTGTTTTTT. Translation gives CASSQVRATGELFF. The full variable domain, rest sourced from reference TRBV3-1 and TRBJ2-2, is DTAVSQTPKYLVTQMGNDKSIKCEQNLGHDTMYWYKQDSKKFLKIMFSYNNKELIINETVPNRFSPKSPDKAHLNLHINSLELGDSAVYFCASSQVRATGELFFGEGSRLTVL.

This clonotype was counted only a few times. The chain employs TRBV7-9 and TRBJ1-1; possible D gene TRBD1, 6 bases. V shed 0 bases and J shed 4 bases, with 12 bases lying between them. The CDR3 extends over 15 amino acids. Germline lookup yields CDR1 SEHNR and CDR2 FQNEAQ (reference sequence). For the CDR3, the DNA is TGTGCCAGCAGCTTAGCGGGGGCGGAGGGCACTGAAGCTTTCTTT. This translates into CASSLAGAEGTEAFF.

The genes are TRBV10-3 and TRBJ2-3, with D maybe TRBD2 (5 bases). The CDR3 loop spans 17 amino acids. The V gene lost 3 bases and the J gene lost 5 bases, with 21 bases spanning the gap. The germline V gene has CDR1 ENHRY and CDR2 SYGVKD. CDR3 bases: TGTGCCATCAGTGACCCTTCGACTGGACTCGGAGGAGATACGCAGTATTTT. Residues: CAISDPSTGLGGDTQYF.

On this clonotype: The junction departs from the called germline gene at one end, perhaps through a read error. The chain couples TRBV20-1 to TRBJ2-1; D is uncertain. CDR1 and CDR2 from the germline V gene are DFQATT and SNEGSKA (reference sequence). This CDR3 spans 8 amino acids. The CDR3 loop is CSARDLLF. The CDR3 DNA is TGCAGTGCTAGAGATCTGCTCTTC.

This sequence joins TRBV20-1 and TRBJ1-1; TRBD1 matches at 10 bases. CDR3 length: 14 amino acids. Germline assignment: CDR1 DFQATT and CDR2 SNEGSKA (reference sequence). V lost 6 bases, J lost 4 bases, and 8 bases stayed unmatched. Here the CDR3 DNA reads TGCAGTGCAACGACAGGGGGCCCGCTCACTGAAGCTTTCTTT. It yields the protein CSATTGGPLTEAFF.

V usage is TRBV10-3 and J usage is TRBJ2-7, with TRBD2 matching 11 bases. Germline CDR1 and CDR2: ENHRY and SYGVKD. This CDR3 contains 15 residues. The ends lost 7 bases at V and 3 bases at J; junction bases unmatched: 8. CDR3 in amino acids: CAINNPGLADYEQYF. As DNA, the CDR3 is TGTGCCATCAATAACCCGGGACTAGCGGACTACGAGCAGTACTTC.

This clonotype was counted only a few times. The V gene is TRBV11-2, the J gene TRBJ2-7; D not certain. The germline CDR1 and CDR2 sequences are SGHAT and FQNNGV. Between the trimmed V and J ends, which lost 2 bases and 6 bases, there was a span of 11 bases. The CDR3 is made up of 13 amino acids. CDR3 in DNA: TGTGCCAGCAGCTTAAATCTTGTGGGCGAGCAGTACTTC. Its translation: CASSLNLVGEQYF.

This clonotype was seen many times. This rearrangement joins TRBV11-2 to TRBJ2-1; 12 bases agree with TRBD2. The CDR3 totals 20 residues. The junction had 11 bases not matched to a gene; V was cut back by 2 bases and J by 0 bases. From germline, CDR1 is SGHAT and CDR2 FQNNGV. As DNA, the CDR3 is TGTGCCAGCAGCTTACTCTCTCGGCTAGCGGGAGGGGCCTCCTACAATGAGCAGTTCTTC. This sequence encodes CASSLLSRLAGGASYNEQFF.

V and J are TRBV10-2 and TRBJ1-6; 12 nucleotides align to TRBD1. This CDR3 is 15 amino acids long. V dropped 4 bases and J dropped 10; count of bases not matched to a gene: 5. Germline CDR1 is WSHSY and CDR2 is SAAADI. CDR3 DNA: TGCGCCAGCAGTGCTGGGACAGGGGGCCGGTCACCCCTCCACTTT. It is translated as CASSAGTGGRSPLHF.

This clonotype was observed at least ten times. The chain is built from TRBV5-1 and TRBJ2-7; D possibly matches TRBD1 or TRBD2 (6 bases each). Trimming took off 4 bases at V and 3 bases at J, with 8 bases between the two ends. The germline CDR1 and CDR2 sequences are SGHRS and YFSETQ. The CDR3 totals 12 residues. CDR3 bases: TGCGCCAGCAGCGCGGGACACTACGAGCAGTACTTC. Translating gives CASSAGHYEQYF.